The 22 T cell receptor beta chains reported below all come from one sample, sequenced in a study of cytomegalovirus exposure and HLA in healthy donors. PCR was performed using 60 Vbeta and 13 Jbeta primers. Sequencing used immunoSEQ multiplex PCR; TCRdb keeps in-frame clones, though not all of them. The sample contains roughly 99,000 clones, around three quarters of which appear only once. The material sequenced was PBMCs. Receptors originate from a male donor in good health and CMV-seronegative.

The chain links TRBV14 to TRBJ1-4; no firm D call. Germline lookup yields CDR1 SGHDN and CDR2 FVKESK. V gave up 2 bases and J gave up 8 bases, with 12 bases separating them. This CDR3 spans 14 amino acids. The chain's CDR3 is CASSQWGVGEKLFF. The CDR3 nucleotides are TGTGCCAGCAGCCAATGGGGAGTCGGGGAAAAACTGTTTTTT. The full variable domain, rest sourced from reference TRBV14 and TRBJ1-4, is EAGVTQFPSHSVIEKGQTVTLRCDPISGHDNLYWYRRVMGKEIKFLLHFVKESKQDESGMPNNRFLAERTGGTYSTLKVQPAELEDSGVYFCASSQWGVGEKLFFGSGTQLSVL.

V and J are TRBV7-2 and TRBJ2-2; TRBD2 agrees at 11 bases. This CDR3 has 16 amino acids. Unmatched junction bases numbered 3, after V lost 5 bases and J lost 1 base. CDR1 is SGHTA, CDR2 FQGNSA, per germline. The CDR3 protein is CASSNGLAGNTGELFF. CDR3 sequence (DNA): TGTGCCAGCAGCAACGGACTAGCGGGGAACACCGGGGAGCTGTTTTTT. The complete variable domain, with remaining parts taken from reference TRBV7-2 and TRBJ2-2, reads GAGVSQSPSNKVTEKGKDVELRCDPISGHTALYWYRQSLGQGLEFLIYFQGNSAPDKSGLPSDRFSAERTGGSVSTLTIQRTQQEDSAVYLCASSNGLAGNTGELFFGEGSRLTVL.

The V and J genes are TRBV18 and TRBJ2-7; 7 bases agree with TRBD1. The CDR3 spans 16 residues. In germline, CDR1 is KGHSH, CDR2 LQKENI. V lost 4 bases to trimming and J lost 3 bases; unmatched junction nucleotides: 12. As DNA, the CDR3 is TGTGCCAGCTCACAGGGGGCCGAACGAGGGAGCTACGAGCAGTACTTC. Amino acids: CASSQGAERGSYEQYF. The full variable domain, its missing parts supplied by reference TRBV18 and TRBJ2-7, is NAGVMQNPRHLVRRRGQEARLRCSPMKGHSHVYWYRQLPEEGLKFMVYLQKENIIDESGMPKERFSAEFPKEGPSILRIQQVVRGDSAAYFCASSQGAERGSYEQYFGPGTRLTVT.

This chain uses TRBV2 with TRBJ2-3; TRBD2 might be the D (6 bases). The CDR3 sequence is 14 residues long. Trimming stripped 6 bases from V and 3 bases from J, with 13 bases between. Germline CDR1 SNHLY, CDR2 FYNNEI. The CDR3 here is CASRVGLRTDTQYF. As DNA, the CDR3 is TGTGCCAGCAGGGTCGGACTAAGGACAGATACGCAGTATTTT.

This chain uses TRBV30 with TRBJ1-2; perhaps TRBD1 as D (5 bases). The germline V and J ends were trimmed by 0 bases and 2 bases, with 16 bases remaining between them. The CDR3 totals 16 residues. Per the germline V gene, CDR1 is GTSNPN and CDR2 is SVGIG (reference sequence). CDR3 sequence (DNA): TGTGCCTGGAGTGTACCGACAGTGGCTTCAAACTATGGCTACACCTTC. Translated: CAWSVPTVASNYGYTF.

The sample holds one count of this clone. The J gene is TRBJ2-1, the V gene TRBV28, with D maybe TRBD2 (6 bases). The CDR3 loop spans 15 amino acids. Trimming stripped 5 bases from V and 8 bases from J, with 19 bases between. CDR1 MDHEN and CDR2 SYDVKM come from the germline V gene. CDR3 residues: CASSTTSQHSDEQFF. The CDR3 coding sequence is TGTGCCAGCAGTACAACTAGCCAGCATAGCGATGAGCAGTTCTTC.

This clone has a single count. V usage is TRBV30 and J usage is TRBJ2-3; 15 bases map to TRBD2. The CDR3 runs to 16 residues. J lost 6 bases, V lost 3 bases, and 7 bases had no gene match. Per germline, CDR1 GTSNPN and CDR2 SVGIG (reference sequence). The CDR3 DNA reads TGTGCCTGGAGCCCCGGACTAGCGGGAGGGTCGGATACGCAGTATTTT. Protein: CAWSPGLAGGSDTQYF.

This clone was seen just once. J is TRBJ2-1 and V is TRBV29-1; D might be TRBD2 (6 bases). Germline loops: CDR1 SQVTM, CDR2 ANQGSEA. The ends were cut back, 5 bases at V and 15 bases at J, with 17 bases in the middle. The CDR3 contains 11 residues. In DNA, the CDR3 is TGCAGCGTTATGGCCCGGGACTCCTGGTTCTTC. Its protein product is CSVMARDSWFF.

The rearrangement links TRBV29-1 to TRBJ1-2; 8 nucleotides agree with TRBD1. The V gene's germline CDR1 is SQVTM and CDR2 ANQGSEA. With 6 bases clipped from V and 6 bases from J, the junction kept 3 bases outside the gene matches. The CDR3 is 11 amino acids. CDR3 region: CSVNRGNGYTF. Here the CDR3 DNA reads TGCAGCGTCAACAGGGGGAATGGCTACACCTTC.

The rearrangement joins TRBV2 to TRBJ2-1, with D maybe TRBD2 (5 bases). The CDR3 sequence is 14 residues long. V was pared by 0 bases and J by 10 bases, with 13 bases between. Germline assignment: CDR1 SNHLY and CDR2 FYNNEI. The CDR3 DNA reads TGTGCCAGCAGTGAAGCCGAGCTAGCCAGCGAGCAGTTCTTC. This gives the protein CASSEAELASEQFF.

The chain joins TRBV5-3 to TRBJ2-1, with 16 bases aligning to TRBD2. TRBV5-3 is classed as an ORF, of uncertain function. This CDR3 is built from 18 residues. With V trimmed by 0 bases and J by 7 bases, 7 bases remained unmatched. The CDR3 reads CARSLVPGLAGGPNEQFF. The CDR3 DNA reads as TGTGCCAGAAGCTTGGTCCCGGGACTAGCGGGAGGGCCTAATGAGCAGTTCTTC.

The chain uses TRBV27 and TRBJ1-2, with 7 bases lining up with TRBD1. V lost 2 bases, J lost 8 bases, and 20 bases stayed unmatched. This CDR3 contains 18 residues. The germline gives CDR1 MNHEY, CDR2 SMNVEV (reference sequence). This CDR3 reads CASSLPPGTDRACAGYTF. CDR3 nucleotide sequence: TGTGCCAGCAGTTTACCGCCTGGGACCGACAGGGCTTGTGCGGGCTACACCTTC.

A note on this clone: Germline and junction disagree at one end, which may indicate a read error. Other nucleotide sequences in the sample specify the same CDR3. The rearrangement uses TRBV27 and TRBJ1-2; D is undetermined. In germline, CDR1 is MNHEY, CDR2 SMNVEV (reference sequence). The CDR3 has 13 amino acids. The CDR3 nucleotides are TGTGCCAGTAGTTTAATGCGGGTGGGCGGCTACACCTTC. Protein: CASSLMRVGGYTF.

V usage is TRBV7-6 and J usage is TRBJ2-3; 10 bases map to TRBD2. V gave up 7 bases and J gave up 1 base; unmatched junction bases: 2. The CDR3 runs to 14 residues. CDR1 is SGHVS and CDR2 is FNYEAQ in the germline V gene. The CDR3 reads CASTGLAGTDTQYF. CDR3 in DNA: TGTGCCAGCACCGGACTAGCGGGCACAGATACGCAGTATTTT.

The CDR3 nucleotides are TGCAGTGCCCCCGAGGGGCCCCAGCATTTT. As protein: CSAPEGPQHF. The chain links TRBV20-1 to TRBJ1-5; D gene uncertain. Germline assignment: CDR1 DFQATT and CDR2 SNEGSKA (reference sequence). Trimming took 6 bases from V and 9 from J, leaving 9 bases between them. The CDR3 is 10 residues long.

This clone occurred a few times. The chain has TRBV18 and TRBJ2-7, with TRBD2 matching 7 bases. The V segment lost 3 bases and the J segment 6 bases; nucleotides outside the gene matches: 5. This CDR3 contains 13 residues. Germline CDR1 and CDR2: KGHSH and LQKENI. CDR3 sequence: CASSPTGGLEQYF. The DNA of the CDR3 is TGTGCCAGCTCACCCACGGGGGGTCTCGAGCAGTACTTC.

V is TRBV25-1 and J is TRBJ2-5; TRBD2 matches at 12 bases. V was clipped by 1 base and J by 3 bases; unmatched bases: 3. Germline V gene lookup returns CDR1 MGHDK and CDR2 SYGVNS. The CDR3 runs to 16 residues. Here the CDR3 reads CASSEWLAGGKETQYF. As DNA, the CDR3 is TGTGCCAGCAGTGAATGGCTAGCGGGAGGGAAAGAGACCCAGTACTTC. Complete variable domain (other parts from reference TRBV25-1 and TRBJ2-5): EADIYQTPRYLVIGTGKKITLECSQTMGHDKMYWYQQDPGMELHLIHYSYGVNSTEKGDLSSESTVSRIRTEHFPLTLESARPSHTSQYLCASSEWLAGGKETQYFGPGTRLLVL.

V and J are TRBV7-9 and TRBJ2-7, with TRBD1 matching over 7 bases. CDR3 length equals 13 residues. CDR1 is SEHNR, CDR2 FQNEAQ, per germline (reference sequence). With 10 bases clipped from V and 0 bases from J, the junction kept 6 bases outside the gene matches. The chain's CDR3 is CATEDRSSYEQYF. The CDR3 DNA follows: TGTGCCACAGAGGACAGGAGCTCCTACGAGCAGTACTTC. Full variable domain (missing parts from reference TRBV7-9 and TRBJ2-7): DTGVSQNPRHKITKRGQNVTFRCDPISEHNRLYWYRQTLGQGPEFLTYFQNEAQLEKSRLLSDRFSAERPKGSFSTLEIQRTEQGDSAMYLCATEDRSSYEQYFGPGTRLTVT.

The CDR3 bases are TGTGCCAGCTCACCAAACAGAATTAAGGGAGGGTCCTACGAGCAGTACTTC. It translates to CASSPNRIKGGSYEQYF. This chain uses TRBV18 with TRBJ2-7; the match to TRBD2 covers 7 bases. The V gene's germline CDR1 is KGHSH and CDR2 LQKENI. The V segment lost 2 bases and the J segment 1 base; nucleotides outside the gene matches: 11. CDR3 length: 17 residues.

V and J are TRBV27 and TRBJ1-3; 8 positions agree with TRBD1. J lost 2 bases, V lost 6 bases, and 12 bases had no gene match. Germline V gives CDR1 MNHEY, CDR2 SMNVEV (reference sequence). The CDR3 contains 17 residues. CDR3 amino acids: CASSQRPRGLAGNTIYF. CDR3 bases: TGTGCCAGCAGCCAACGGCCCAGGGGGCTTGCTGGAAACACCATATATTTT.

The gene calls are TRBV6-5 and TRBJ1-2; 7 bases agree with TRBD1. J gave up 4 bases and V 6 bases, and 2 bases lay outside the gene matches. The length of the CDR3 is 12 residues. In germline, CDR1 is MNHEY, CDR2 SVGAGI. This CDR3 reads CASSRDSYGYTF. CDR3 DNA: TGTGCCAGCAGCCGGGACAGCTATGGCTACACCTTC.

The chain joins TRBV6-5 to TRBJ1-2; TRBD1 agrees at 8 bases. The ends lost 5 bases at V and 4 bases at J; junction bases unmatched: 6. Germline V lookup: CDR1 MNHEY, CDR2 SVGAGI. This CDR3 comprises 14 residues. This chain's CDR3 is CASSNGQGGYGYTF. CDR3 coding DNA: TGTGCCAGCAGTAACGGACAGGGTGGCTATGGCTACACCTTC.